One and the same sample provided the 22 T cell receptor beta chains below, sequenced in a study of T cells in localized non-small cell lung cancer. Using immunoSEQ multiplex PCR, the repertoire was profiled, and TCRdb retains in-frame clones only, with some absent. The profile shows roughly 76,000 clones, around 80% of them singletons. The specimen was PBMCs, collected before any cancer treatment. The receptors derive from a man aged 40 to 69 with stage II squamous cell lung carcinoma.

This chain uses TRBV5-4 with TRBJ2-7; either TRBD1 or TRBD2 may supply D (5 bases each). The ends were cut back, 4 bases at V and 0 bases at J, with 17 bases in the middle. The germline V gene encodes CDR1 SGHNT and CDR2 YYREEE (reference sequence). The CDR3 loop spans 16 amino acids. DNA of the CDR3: TGTGCCAGCAGCCCACCCGGGACCCAGAGCTCCTACGAGCAGTACTTC. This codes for CASSPPGTQSSYEQYF.

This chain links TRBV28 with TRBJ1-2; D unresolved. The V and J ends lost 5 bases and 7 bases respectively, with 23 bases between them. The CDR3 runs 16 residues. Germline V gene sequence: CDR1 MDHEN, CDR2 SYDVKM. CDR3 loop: CASSPIGREGLGGYTF. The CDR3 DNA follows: TGTGCCAGCAGTCCAATAGGCCGGGAAGGGCTGGGTGGCTACACCTTC.

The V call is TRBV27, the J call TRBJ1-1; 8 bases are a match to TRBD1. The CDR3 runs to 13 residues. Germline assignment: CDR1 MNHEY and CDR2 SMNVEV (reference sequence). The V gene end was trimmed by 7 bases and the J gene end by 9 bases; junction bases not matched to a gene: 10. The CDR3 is CASNPLGQAKAFF. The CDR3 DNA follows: TGTGCCAGCAACCCTTTGGGACAGGCGAAAGCTTTCTTT.

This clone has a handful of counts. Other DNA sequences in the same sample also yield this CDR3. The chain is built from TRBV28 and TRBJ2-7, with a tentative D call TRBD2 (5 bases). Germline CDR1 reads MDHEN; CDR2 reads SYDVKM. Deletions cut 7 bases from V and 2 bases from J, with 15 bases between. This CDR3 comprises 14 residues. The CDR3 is CASTLGRRAYEQYF. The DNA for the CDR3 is TGTGCCAGCACCTTAGGGCGGCGGGCCTACGAGCAGTACTTC.

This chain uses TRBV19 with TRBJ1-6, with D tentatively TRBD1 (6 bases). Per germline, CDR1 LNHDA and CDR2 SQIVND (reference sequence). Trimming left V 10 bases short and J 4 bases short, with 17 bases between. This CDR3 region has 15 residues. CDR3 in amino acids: CATRPRQGYNSPLHF. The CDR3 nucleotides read TGTGCCACGCGACCGCGGCAGGGGTATAATTCACCCCTCCACTTT. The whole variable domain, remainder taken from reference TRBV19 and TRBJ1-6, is DGGITQSPKYLFRKEGQNVTLSCEQNLNHDAMYWYRQDPGQGLRLIYYSQIVNDFQKGDIAEGYSVSREKKESFPLTVTSAQKNPTAFYLCATRPRQGYNSPLHFGNGTRLTVT.

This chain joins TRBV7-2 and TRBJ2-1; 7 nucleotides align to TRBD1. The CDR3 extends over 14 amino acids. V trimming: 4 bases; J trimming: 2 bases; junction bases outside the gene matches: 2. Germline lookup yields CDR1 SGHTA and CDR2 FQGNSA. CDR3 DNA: TGTGCCAGCAGCTACGACAGGGCCTACAATGAGCAGTTCTTC. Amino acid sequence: CASSYDRAYNEQFF.

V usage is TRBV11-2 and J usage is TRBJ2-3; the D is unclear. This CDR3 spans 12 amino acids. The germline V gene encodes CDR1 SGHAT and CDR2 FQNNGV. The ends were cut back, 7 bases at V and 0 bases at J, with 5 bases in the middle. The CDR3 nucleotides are TGTGCCAGCACCCCCAGCACAGATACGCAGTATTTT. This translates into CASTPSTDTQYF.

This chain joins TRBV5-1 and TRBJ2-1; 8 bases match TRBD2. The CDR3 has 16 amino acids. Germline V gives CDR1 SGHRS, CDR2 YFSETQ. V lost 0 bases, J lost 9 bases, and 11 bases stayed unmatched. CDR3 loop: CASSLGAGGPFSEQFF. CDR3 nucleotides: TGCGCCAGCAGCTTGGGGGCGGGGGGCCCTTTCTCTGAGCAGTTCTTC.

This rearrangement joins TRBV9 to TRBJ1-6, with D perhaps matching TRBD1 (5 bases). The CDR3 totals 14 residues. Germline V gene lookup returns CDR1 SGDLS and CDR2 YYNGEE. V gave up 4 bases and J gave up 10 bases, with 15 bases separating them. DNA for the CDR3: TGTGCCAGCAGCCCCCGCGGGGGGTACTCACCCCTCCACTTT. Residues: CASSPRGGYSPLHF.

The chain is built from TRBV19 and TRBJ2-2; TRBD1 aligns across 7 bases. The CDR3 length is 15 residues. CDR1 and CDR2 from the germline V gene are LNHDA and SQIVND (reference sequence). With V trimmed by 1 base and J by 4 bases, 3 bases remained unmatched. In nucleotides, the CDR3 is TGTGCCAGTAGTATAGGGGACAGAGTCACCGGGGAGCTGTTTTTT. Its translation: CASSIGDRVTGELFF. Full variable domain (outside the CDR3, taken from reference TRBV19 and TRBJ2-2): DGGITQSPKYLFRKEGQNVTLSCEQNLNHDAMYWYRQDPGQGLRLIYYSQIVNDFQKGDIAEGYSVSREKKESFPLTVTSAQKNPTAFYLCASSIGDRVTGELFFGEGSRLTVL.

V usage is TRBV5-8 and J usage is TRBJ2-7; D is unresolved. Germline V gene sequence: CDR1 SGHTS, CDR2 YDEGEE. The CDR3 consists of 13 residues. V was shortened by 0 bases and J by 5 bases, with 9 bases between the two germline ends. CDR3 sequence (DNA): TGTGCCAGCAGCTTGGAGAGGCTTCACGAGCAGTACTTC. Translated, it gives CASSLERLHEQYF. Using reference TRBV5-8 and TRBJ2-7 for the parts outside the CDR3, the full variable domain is EAGVTQSPTHLIKTRGQQATLRCSPISGHTSVYWYQQALGLGLQFLLWYDEGEERNRGNFPPRFSGRQFPNYSSELNVNALELEDSALYLCASSLERLHEQYFGPGTRLTVT.

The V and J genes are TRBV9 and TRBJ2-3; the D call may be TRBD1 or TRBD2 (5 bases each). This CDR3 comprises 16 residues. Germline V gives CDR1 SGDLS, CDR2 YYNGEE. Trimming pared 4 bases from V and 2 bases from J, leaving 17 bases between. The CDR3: CASSYSGTVDTDTQYF. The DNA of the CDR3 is TGTGCCAGCAGCTATTCCGGGACCGTTGACACAGATACGCAGTATTTT.

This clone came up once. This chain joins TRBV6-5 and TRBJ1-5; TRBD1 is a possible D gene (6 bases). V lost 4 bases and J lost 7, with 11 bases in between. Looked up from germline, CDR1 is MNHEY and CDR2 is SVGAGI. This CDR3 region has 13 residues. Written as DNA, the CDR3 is TGTGCCAGCAGTTTCGTCAGGGGCCAGCCCCAGCATTTT. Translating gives CASSFVRGQPQHF.

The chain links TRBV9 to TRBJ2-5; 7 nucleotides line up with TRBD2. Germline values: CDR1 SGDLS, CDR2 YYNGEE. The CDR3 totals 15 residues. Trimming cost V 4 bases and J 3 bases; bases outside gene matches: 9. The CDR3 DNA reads TGTGCCAGCAGCTATGGGGGAGGGAGAAAAGAGACCCAGTACTTC. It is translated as CASSYGGGRKETQYF.

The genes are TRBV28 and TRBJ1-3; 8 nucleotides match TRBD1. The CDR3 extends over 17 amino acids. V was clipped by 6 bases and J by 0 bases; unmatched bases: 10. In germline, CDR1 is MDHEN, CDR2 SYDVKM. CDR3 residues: CASRGTGPTVSGNTIYF. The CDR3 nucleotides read TGTGCCAGCAGGGGGACAGGCCCTACCGTCTCTGGAAACACCATATATTTT.

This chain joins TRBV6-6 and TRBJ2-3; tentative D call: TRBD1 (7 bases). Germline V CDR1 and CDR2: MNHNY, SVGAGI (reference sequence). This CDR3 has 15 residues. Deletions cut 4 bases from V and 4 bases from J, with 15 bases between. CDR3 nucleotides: TGTGCCAGCAGTTTAGGGCAGGGGGGAGCAGATACGCAGTATTTT. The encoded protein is CASSLGQGGADTQYF.

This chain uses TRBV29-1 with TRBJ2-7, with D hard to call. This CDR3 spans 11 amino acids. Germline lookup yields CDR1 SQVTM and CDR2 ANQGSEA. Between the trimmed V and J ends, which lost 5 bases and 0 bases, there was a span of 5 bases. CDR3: CSVSSSYEQYF. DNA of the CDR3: TGCAGCGTTTCTAGCTCCTACGAGCAGTACTTC.

CDR3 nucleotides: TGTGCCAGCAGTGTGTCCCAGGGGGTAGGCTACACCTTC. It is translated as CASSVSQGVGYTF. The V and J genes are TRBV2 and TRBJ1-2; 7 bases line up with TRBD1. Trimming removed 4 bases from V and 8 bases from J; junction bases left unmatched: 7. CDR3 length: 13 residues. From germline, CDR1 is SNHLY and CDR2 FYNNEI. Together with reference TRBV2 and TRBJ1-2, the CDR3 gives the full variable domain: EPEVTQTPSHQVTQMGQEVILRCVPISNHLYFYWYRQILGQKVEFLVSFYNNEISEKSEIFDDQFSVERPDGSNFTLKIRSTKLEDSAMYFCASSVSQGVGYTFGSGTRLTVV.

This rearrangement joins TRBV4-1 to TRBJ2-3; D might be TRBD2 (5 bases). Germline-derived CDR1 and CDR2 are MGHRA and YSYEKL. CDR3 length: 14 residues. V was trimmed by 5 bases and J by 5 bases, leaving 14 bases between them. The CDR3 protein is CASSFRGDRDTQYF. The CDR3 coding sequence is TGCGCCAGCAGCTTCCGGGGAGATCGAGATACGCAGTATTTT.

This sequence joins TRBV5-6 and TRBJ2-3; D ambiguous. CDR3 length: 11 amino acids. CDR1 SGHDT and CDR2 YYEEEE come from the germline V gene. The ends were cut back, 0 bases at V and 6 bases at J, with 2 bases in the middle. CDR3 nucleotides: TGTGCCAGCAGCTTGGATGATACGCAGTATTTT. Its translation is CASSLDDTQYF.

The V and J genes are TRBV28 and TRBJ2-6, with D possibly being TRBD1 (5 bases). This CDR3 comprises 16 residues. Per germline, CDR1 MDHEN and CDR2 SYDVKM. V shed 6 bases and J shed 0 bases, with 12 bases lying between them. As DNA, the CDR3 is TGTGCCAGCAGCCGGACCGACAGCTCTGGGGCCAACGTCCTGACTTTC. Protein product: CASSRTDSSGANVLTF.

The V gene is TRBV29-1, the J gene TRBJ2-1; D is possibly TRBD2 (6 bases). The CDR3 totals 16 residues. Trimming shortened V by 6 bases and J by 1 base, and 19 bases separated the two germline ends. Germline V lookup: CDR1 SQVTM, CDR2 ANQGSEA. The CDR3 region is CSVEPGGGISYNEQFF. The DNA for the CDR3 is TGCAGCGTCGAACCAGGTGGGGGGATTTCCTACAATGAGCAGTTCTTC.